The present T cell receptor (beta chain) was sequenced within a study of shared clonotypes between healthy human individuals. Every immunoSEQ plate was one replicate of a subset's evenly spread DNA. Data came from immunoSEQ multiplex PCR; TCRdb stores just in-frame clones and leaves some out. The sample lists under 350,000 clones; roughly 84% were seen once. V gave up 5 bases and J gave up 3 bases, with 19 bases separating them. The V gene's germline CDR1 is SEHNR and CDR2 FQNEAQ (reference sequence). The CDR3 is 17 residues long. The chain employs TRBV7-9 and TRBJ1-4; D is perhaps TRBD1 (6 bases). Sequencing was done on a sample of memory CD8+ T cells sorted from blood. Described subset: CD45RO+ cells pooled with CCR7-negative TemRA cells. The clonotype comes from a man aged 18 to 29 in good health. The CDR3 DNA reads TGTGCCAGCAGCCGTAATTCGCGGGGGCCCTCTAATGAAAAACTGTTTTTT. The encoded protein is CASSRNSRGPSNEKLFF.